The 11 T cell receptor beta chains in this list originate from one sample, sequenced in a study of glioma-infiltrating T cells. Using RNA template, CDR3s of TCR alpha and beta were amplified with iRepertoire arm-PCR. TCRdb passed the multiplex PCR reads through MiXCR, listing each CDR3 protein once. This table has some 190,000 distinct CDR3 sequences, around 32% appearing once. What was sequenced was glioma tissue, nonneoplastic brain tissue, or PBMCs (not recorded which). These TCRs come from a human donor with low-grade glioma or glioblastoma, undergoing nonglioma brain surgery, or in good health (not recorded which).

This clonotype was observed a single time. A read error may account for a junction end that differs from germline. This chain links TRBV20-1 with TRBJ1-4; D might be TRBD1 (5 bases). Germline V lookup: CDR1 DFQATT, CDR2 SNEGSKA (reference sequence). The CDR3 totals 14 residues. DNA of the CDR3: TGCAGTGCTAGGTGGCCGGGGGATAGTGAAAAACTGTTTTTC. Translation: CSARWPGDSEKLFF.

This clonotype appeared many times. V and J are TRBV4-3 and TRBJ1-2; 8 bases map to TRBD1. V trimming: 4 bases; J trimming: 4 bases; junction bases outside the gene matches: 17. The CDR3 covers 18 residues. Germline loops: CDR1 LGHNA, CDR2 YSLEER. CDR3 loop: CASSPKTRTGLSPYGYTF. CDR3 bases: TGCGCCAGCAGCCCGAAGACCCGGACAGGGCTCAGTCCCTATGGCTACACCTTC.

This clonotype was recorded only once. The chain combines TRBV30 with TRBJ2-7; 7 nucleotides line up with TRBD2. J lost 6 bases, V lost 5 bases, and 4 bases had no gene match. The CDR3 contains 11 residues. Germline V gene lookup returns CDR1 GTSNPN and CDR2 SVGIG (reference sequence). The CDR3 protein is CAWAGTIEQYF. The CDR3 nucleotides are TGTGCCTGGGCCGGGACTATCGAGCAGTACTTC. Full variable domain (missing parts from reference TRBV30 and TRBJ2-7): SQTIHQWPATLVQPVGSPLSLECTVEGTSNPNLYWYRQAAGRGLQLLFYSVGIGQISSEVPQNLSASRPQDRQFILSSKKLLLSDSGFYLCAWAGTIEQYFGPGTRLTVT.

This clonotype was observed a single time. The genes are TRBV27 and TRBJ2-7; TRBD1 matches at 10 bases. This CDR3 is 14 amino acids long. Germline-derived CDR1 and CDR2 are MNHEY and SMNVEV (reference sequence). CDR3 amino acids: CAISSGQGTYEQYF. The CDR3 DNA reads as TGTGCAATAAGTTCGGGACAGGGGACCTACGAGCAGTACTTC.

The DNA for the CDR3 is TGTGCCAGTAGTATAGTGTCGGGGATCACCGGGGAGCTGTTTTTT. Translating it yields CASSIVSGITGELFF. The chain carries TRBV19 and TRBJ2-2, with D perhaps matching TRBD2 (5 bases). Germline loops: CDR1 LNHDA, CDR2 SQIVND (reference sequence). V shed 1 base and J shed 4 bases, with 10 bases lying between them. The CDR3 contains 15 residues.

As regards this clonotype: This sequence may be a read error, since a much larger clone differs from it by one base. This sequence joins TRBV10-3 and TRBJ1-5; D is uncertain. V lost 2 bases and J lost 2, with 7 bases in between. This CDR3 contains 14 residues. In germline, CDR1 is ENHRY, CDR2 SYGVKD. CDR3 in DNA: TGTGCCATCAGTGAGGTGAAGGGCAATCAGCCCCAGCATTTT. This gives the protein CAISEVKGNQPQHF.

The chain carries TRBV7-2 and TRBJ1-3, with D possibly being TRBD1 (5 bases). This CDR3 comprises 16 residues. Germline V lookup: CDR1 SGHTA, CDR2 FQGNSA. V was clipped by 3 bases and J by 0 bases, with 12 bases between them. CDR3 region: CASSFAQGDSGNTIYF. The CDR3 DNA is TGTGCCAGCAGCTTCGCGCAGGGCGACTCTGGAAACACCATATATTTT.

This chain joins TRBV5-4 and TRBJ1-2, with 8 bases aligning to TRBD1. The length of the CDR3 is 15 residues. J gave up 3 bases and V 1 base, and 5 bases lay outside the gene matches. The germline V gene has CDR1 SGHNT and CDR2 YYREEE (reference sequence). The CDR3 sequence is CASSLYGQGDYGYTF. The CDR3 nucleotides read TGTGCCAGCAGCTTGTACGGACAGGGTGACTATGGCTACACCTTC.

The J gene is TRBJ1-1, the V gene TRBV7-6, with a weak D call TRBD1 (6 bases). The CDR3 loop spans 14 amino acids. The germline V and J ends were trimmed by 5 bases and 1 base, with 11 bases remaining between them. Germline CDR1 SGHVS, CDR2 FNYEAQ. For the CDR3, the DNA is TGTGCCAGCAGCATCCCAGGGGCGAACACTGAAGCTTTCTTT. Its protein product is CASSIPGANTEAFF.

This clonotype has ten or more counts. The CDR3 nucleotides read TGTGCCAGCAGCAGTCCCCGGGCAAGTGTTCACGAGCAGTACTTC. Protein: CASSSPRASVHEQYF. The chain joins TRBV28 to TRBJ2-7, with D unresolved. The CDR3 is made up of 15 amino acids. Trimming pared 6 bases from V and 5 bases from J, leaving 20 bases between. Germline loops: CDR1 MDHEN, CDR2 SYDVKM.

This clonotype showed up many times. The V gene is TRBV6-1, the J gene TRBJ2-7; possibly TRBD1 for D (6 bases). The germline V gene has CDR1 MNHNS and CDR2 SASEGT. There are 14 residues in the CDR3. V shed 6 bases and J shed 4 bases, with 16 bases lying between them. The CDR3 region has the DNA TGTGCCAGCAGCCGAAGGCAGGGGACGTACGAGCAGTACTTC. Residues: CASSRRQGTYEQYF.